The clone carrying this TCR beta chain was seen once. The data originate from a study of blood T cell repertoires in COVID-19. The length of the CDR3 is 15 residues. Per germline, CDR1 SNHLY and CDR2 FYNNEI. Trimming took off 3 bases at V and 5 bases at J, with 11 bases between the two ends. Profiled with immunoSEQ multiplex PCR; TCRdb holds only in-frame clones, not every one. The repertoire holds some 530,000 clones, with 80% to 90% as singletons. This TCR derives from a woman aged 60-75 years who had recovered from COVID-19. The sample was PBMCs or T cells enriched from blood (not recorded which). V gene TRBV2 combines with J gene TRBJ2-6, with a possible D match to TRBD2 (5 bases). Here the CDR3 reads CASSDTRGWANVLTF. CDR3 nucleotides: TGTGCCAGCAGTGATACTCGAGGGTGGGCCAACGTCCTGACTTTC.